This entry concerns a single T cell receptor beta chain. Its specificity is unknown. Ophthalmopathy in the patients scored at least 3 on Clinical Activity Score and at least 4 on NOSPECS grade, lasting under 3 months. Diagnoses used clinical symptoms, serum thyroxine and TRAb, thyroid ultrasound and orbital computed tomography. Fresh peripheral blood, about 10 ml of it, supplied the PBMCs. RNA transcripts gave rise to amplified TCR beta CDR3 regions. Researchers ran a first-round RT-PCR on the TCR CDR3 using the HTBI primer set. TCRdb recomputed calls from the multiplex PCR reads with MiXCR, one row per CDR3 protein. Here the sample spans approximately 530,000 distinct CDR3 sequences, about 20% being singletons. The data were obtained in a study of T cells in Graves' hyperthyroidism and ophthalmopathy. Trimming took 1 base from V and 7 from J, leaving 14 bases between them. Germline V CDR1 and CDR2: LNHNV, YYDKDF (reference sequence). CDR3 length equals 14 residues.

General study findings and limits: Stable hyperthyroidism and ophthalmopathy were separated using 13 V-J signatures.

Sequencing was done on a sample of blood. This TCR was recovered from a man aged 35 to 55 with Graves' ophthalmopathy. The genes are TRBV15 and TRBJ2-7; D not certain. The CDR3 is CATSRGGMELEQYF. Here the CDR3 DNA reads TGTGCCACCAGCAGAGGAGGAATGGAACTGGAGCAGTACTTC.